This T cell receptor (beta chain) is drawn from a study of cytomegalovirus exposure and HLA in healthy donors. As regards this clone: Its target is not known.

Notes on the study in general: As was reported, the HLA-A and HLA-B alleles of most subjects were accurately predicted from TCR beta sequences.

The CDR3 contains 10 residues. Germline V gene data show CDR1 as DFQATT and CDR2 as SNEGSKA (reference sequence). The V and J ends lost 7 bases and 3 bases respectively, with 6 bases between them. Researchers ran the PCR with 60 Vbeta and 13 Jbeta primers. Assay used: immunoSEQ multiplex PCR; TCRdb lists only in-frame clones, some missing. The sample lists roughly 89,000 clones; roughly 60% were seen once. This clonotype was sampled from a woman between 50 and 59 years old in good health and CMV-seropositive. The genes are TRBV20-1 and TRBJ1-1; D remains ambiguous. Sequencing input: PBMCs. The CDR3 sequence: CSGLDTEAFF. The CDR3 DNA reads as TGCAGTGGACTGGACACTGAAGCTTTCTTT.